The next 30 T cell receptor beta chains were all read from a single sample in a study of blood T cell repertoires in COVID-19. Using immunoSEQ multiplex PCR, the repertoire was profiled, and TCRdb retains in-frame clones only, with some absent. The data hold some 200,000 clones, with more than 70% observed a single time. The sample taken for sequencing was PBMCs or T cells enriched from blood (not recorded which). These receptors came from a woman in her 40s with acute COVID-19.

This clone was seen just once. The chain employs TRBV21-1 and TRBJ2-3; no DNA check was done on the table's D call, TRBD1. TRBV21-1 represents a pseudogene. This CDR3 comprises 16 residues. The CDR3 DNA reads as TGTGCCAGCAGTGTAAAACAGGCCATTGGCACAGATACGCAGTATTTT. Protein product: CASSVKQAIGTDTQYF.

The V gene is TRBV19, the J gene TRBJ2-3, with 10 nucleotides matching TRBD2. This CDR3 is 16 amino acids long. Per germline, CDR1 LNHDA and CDR2 SQIVND (reference sequence). The ends lost 5 bases at V and 8 bases at J; junction bases unmatched: 13. The CDR3 region is CASSVLAGDVAATQYF. The CDR3 DNA is TGTGCCAGTAGTGTCCTAGCGGGGGACGTGGCTGCTACGCAGTATTTT. Combining the CDR3 with reference TRBV19 and TRBJ2-3 gives the whole variable domain DGGITQSPKYLFRKEGQNVTLSCEQNLNHDAMYWYRQDPGQGLRLIYYSQIVNDFQKGDIAEGYSVSREKKESFPLTVTSAQKNPTAFYLCASSVLAGDVAATQYFGPGTRLTVL.

The genes are TRBV18 and TRBJ1-1, with D possibly TRBD1 on 5 matching bases. Germline loops: CDR1 KGHSH, CDR2 LQKENI. The V and J ends lost 6 bases and 6 bases respectively, with 17 bases between them. This CDR3 comprises 14 residues. CDR3: CASSERQGSSEAFF. The CDR3 nucleotides are TGTGCCAGCTCTGAAAGGCAGGGATCTTCTGAAGCTTTCTTT.

The chain combines TRBV28 with TRBJ1-2; TRBD1 is a possible D gene (5 bases). The ends were cut back, 6 bases at V and 4 bases at J, with 9 bases in the middle. The CDR3 is made up of 12 amino acids. The germline V gene encodes CDR1 MDHEN and CDR2 SYDVKM. The CDR3, as DNA: TGTGCCAGCAGGGGGCGCGTCTATGGCTACACCTTC. Residues: CASRGRVYGYTF.

The CDR3 DNA reads as TGCGCCAGCAGCTTCTTGGGGCCGGACTACAATGAGCAGTTCTTC. The encoded protein is CASSFLGPDYNEQFF. The chain couples TRBV5-1 to TRBJ2-1, with D perhaps TRBD1 (5 bases). V was clipped by 2 bases and J by 3 bases, with 12 bases between them. CDR3 length: 15 residues. From germline, CDR1 is SGHRS and CDR2 YFSETQ.

The genes are TRBV2 and TRBJ1-2; D remains unclear. V lost 5 bases and J lost 0, with 7 bases in between. CDR3 length equals 13 residues. Per germline, CDR1 SNHLY and CDR2 FYNNEI. The CDR3 DNA reads as TGTGCCAGCAGTAGAGAGGCTAACTATGGCTACACCTTC. Amino acid sequence: CASSREANYGYTF.

J is TRBJ1-6 and V is TRBV3-1 (or the pseudogene TRBV3-2), with TRBD1 matching over 7 bases. CDR3 length: 15 residues. Trimming at V came to 2 bases and at J to 9 bases, leaving 7 bases not matched to a gene. In germline, CDR1 is LGHDT, CDR2 YNNKEL (reference sequence). In nucleotides, the CDR3 is TGTGCCAGCAGCCAAAGAACAGGGGTGGCTTCACCCCTCCACTTT. Protein product: CASSQRTGVASPLHF.

The chain is built from TRBV28 and TRBJ1-4; TRBD1 matches at 7 bases. Germline V CDR1 and CDR2: MDHEN, SYDVKM. V shed 1 base and J 7 bases; nucleotides not matched to a gene: 15. The CDR3 loop spans 18 amino acids. As DNA, the CDR3 is TGTGCCAGCAGTTTATTGTATAACCGACAGGGAGAAGGTGAAAAACTGTTTTTT. Translated, it gives CASSLLYNRQGEGEKLFF.

The chain combines TRBV7-2 with TRBJ1-4; no clear D. The CDR3 spans 14 residues. Germline V gene sequence: CDR1 SGHTA, CDR2 FQGNSA. Trimming stripped 2 bases from V and 4 bases from J, with 8 bases between. CDR3 in amino acids: CASSLFGLNEKLFF. In DNA form, the CDR3 reads TGTGCCAGCAGCTTATTCGGACTTAATGAAAAACTGTTTTTT. The full variable domain, with the rest looked up from reference TRBV7-2 and TRBJ1-4, is GAGVSQSPSNKVTEKGKDVELRCDPISGHTALYWYRQSLGQGLEFLIYFQGNSAPDKSGLPSDRFSAERTGGSVSTLTIQRTQQEDSAVYLCASSLFGLNEKLFFGSGTQLSVL.

The V call is TRBV5-1, the J call TRBJ2-5; 10 bases map to TRBD2. The length of the CDR3 is 18 residues. V was clipped by 1 base and J by 5 bases; unmatched bases: 14. In germline, CDR1 is SGHRS, CDR2 YFSETQ. The CDR3 nucleotides read TGCGCCAGCAGCTTGTCGCGACTAGCGGGTGTGGGTGCGGAGACCCAGTACTTC. Amino acids: CASSLSRLAGVGAETQYF.

V usage is TRBV28 and J usage is TRBJ1-3; D gene unclear. The CDR3 has 14 amino acids. CDR1 MDHEN and CDR2 SYDVKM come from the germline V gene. The ends were cut back, 6 bases at V and 0 bases at J, with 9 bases in the middle. CDR3 residues: CASSLASSGNTIYF. The CDR3 DNA sequence: TGTGCCAGCAGCCTCGCGAGCTCTGGAAACACCATATATTTT.

This clone appeared a single time. The chain links TRBV2 to TRBJ1-1; D is unresolved. The CDR3 loop spans 13 amino acids. V lost 6 bases and J 5 bases, leaving 13 bases between the germline ends. CDR1 is SNHLY, CDR2 FYNNEI, per germline. CDR3 amino acids: CASSQTRETEAFF. DNA of the CDR3: TGTGCCAGCAGCCAAACACGGGAGACTGAAGCTTTCTTT.

This CDR3 is CASSPTLGLGNQPQHF. The CDR3 DNA is TGTGCCAGCAGCCCGACCCTGGGGCTCGGCAATCAGCCCCAGCATTTT. The V and J genes are TRBV7-8 and TRBJ1-5, with a weak D call TRBD1 (5 bases). CDR3 size: 16 residues. The V end lost 5 bases, the J end lost 2 bases, and 16 bases lay between the germline ends. CDR1 is SGHVS and CDR2 is FQNEAQ in the germline V gene.

The table lists this clone with a few counts. The chain employs TRBV6-4 and TRBJ2-1; D call uncertain. V lost 0 bases and J 8 bases, leaving 11 bases between the germline ends. Germline V gene data show CDR1 as MRHNA and CDR2 as SNTAGT. This CDR3 spans 14 amino acids. The CDR3 spells CASSDSGYGDEQFF. The CDR3 DNA follows: TGTGCCAGCAGTGACTCCGGGTATGGAGATGAGCAGTTCTTC.

This clone was observed a handful of times. The V and J genes are TRBV7-9 and TRBJ2-5; 11 bases line up with TRBD2. This CDR3 contains 18 residues. Germline CDR1 reads SEHNR; CDR2 reads FQNEAQ (reference sequence). With V trimmed by 4 bases and J by 2 bases, 12 bases remained unmatched. This CDR3 reads CASSSRGSGRGKQETQYF. Here the CDR3 DNA reads TGTGCCAGCAGCTCCAGGGGTAGCGGGAGGGGAAAACAAGAGACCCAGTACTTC.

The J gene is TRBJ2-3, the V gene TRBV5-1, with D perhaps TRBD1 (6 bases). CDR3 size: 14 residues. Between the trimmed V and J ends, which lost 3 bases and 2 bases, there was a span of 10 bases. Germline CDR1 reads SGHRS; CDR2 reads YFSETQ. CDR3 in DNA: TGCGCCAGCAGCTCGGACAGAGCCACAGATACGCAGTATTTT. This gives the protein CASSSDRATDTQYF.

The chain combines TRBV28 with TRBJ2-1, with 14 bases that match TRBD2. The CDR3 totals 16 residues. Per the germline V gene, CDR1 is MDHEN and CDR2 is SYDVKM. Trimming took 6 bases from V and 10 from J; bases not matched to a gene: 11. The CDR3 DNA reads TGTGCCAGCAGCTCTCCGACTAGCGGGGGGGCCGACGAGCAGTTCTTC. Its protein is CASSSPTSGGADEQFF.

The chain joins TRBV19 to TRBJ1-4, with a weak D call TRBD1 (5 bases). Trimming stripped 7 bases from V and 6 bases from J, with 18 bases between. CDR3 length: 15 amino acids. Germline CDR1 reads LNHDA; CDR2 reads SQIVND (reference sequence). This CDR3 reads CASTLVGGGDEKLFF. The CDR3 nucleotides are TGTGCCAGTACCCTTGTGGGGGGAGGCGATGAAAAACTGTTTTTT. The whole variable domain, filled in from reference TRBV19 and TRBJ1-4, reads DGGITQSPKYLFRKEGQNVTLSCEQNLNHDAMYWYRQDPGQGLRLIYYSQIVNDFQKGDIAEGYSVSREKKESFPLTVTSAQKNPTAFYLCASTLVGGGDEKLFFGSGTQLSVL.

V is TRBV6-5 and J is TRBJ2-3; 7 bases fit TRBD1. The germline V gene encodes CDR1 MNHEY and CDR2 SVGAGI. This CDR3 comprises 13 residues. The V segment lost 6 bases and the J segment 3 bases; nucleotides outside the gene matches: 3. CDR3 nucleotides: TGTGCCAGCAGCTCCAGGGGGACAGATACGCAGTATTTT. Its translation: CASSSRGTDTQYF.

This chain joins TRBV30 and TRBJ1-5, with D unclear. Germline values: CDR1 GTSNPN, CDR2 SVGIG (reference sequence). Trimming removed 1 base from V and 2 bases from J, with 6 bases in between. The CDR3 extends over 13 amino acids. The CDR3 region has the DNA TGTGCCTGGAGTGCACGGGGCAATCAGCCCCAGCATTTT. Amino acid sequence: CAWSARGNQPQHF. Combining the CDR3 with reference TRBV30 and TRBJ1-5 gives the whole variable domain SQTIHQWPATLVQPVGSPLSLECTVEGTSNPNLYWYRQAAGRGLQLLFYSVGIGQISSEVPQNLSASRPQDRQFILSSKKLLLSDSGFYLCAWSARGNQPQHFGDGTRLSIL.

The gene calls are TRBV30 and TRBJ2-7; possible D gene TRBD2, 6 bases. The germline gives CDR1 GTSNPN, CDR2 SVGIG (reference sequence). Trimming took 3 bases from V and 0 from J, leaving 9 bases between them. The CDR3 extends over 13 amino acids. Here the CDR3 DNA reads TGTGCCTGGAGGGGAGGTCGCTCCTACGAGCAGTACTTC. Its protein is CAWRGGRSYEQYF.

This clone was detected only once. The chain couples TRBV19 to TRBJ1-5; D gene ambiguous. Trimming shortened V by 5 bases and J by 0 bases, and 5 bases separated the two germline ends. CDR3 length: 13 residues. Germline CDR1 reads LNHDA; CDR2 reads SQIVND (reference sequence). The CDR3 here is CASSPYSNQPQHF. CDR3 sequence (DNA): TGTGCCAGTAGTCCCTATAGCAATCAGCCCCAGCATTTT.

The rearrangement joins TRBV5-1 to TRBJ2-1; no clear D. This CDR3 is 11 amino acids long. Germline assignment: CDR1 SGHRS and CDR2 YFSETQ. Trimming left V 2 bases short and J 8 bases short, with 5 bases between. Here the CDR3 reads CASSFNDEQFF. CDR3 sequence (DNA): TGCGCCAGCAGCTTTAATGATGAGCAGTTCTTC.

J is TRBJ2-7 and V is TRBV6-2 or TRBV6-3; tentatively, D is TRBD1 (6 bases). V was cut by 5 bases and J by 3 bases, with 11 bases left in between. The germline V gene has CDR1 MNHEY and CDR2 SVGEGT. The CDR3 consists of 13 residues. The CDR3 sequence: CASSQQGVYEQYF. CDR3 DNA: TGTGCCAGCAGTCAACAGGGCGTCTACGAGCAGTACTTC.

The chain employs TRBV12-3 or TRBV12-4 and TRBJ2-5, with TRBD2 as a possible D gene (6 bases). V was shortened by 8 bases and J by 5 bases, with 12 bases between the two germline ends. The CDR3 totals 12 residues. The CDR3 DNA is TGTGCCAGCGGAAGACTAGGGGAGACCCAGTACTTC. Protein product: CASGRLGETQYF.

This clone was counted at least ten times. The chain couples TRBV19 to TRBJ1-5, with TRBD1 matching over 8 bases. Germline V gene sequence: CDR1 LNHDA, CDR2 SQIVND (reference sequence). Unmatched junction bases numbered 18, after V lost 5 bases and J lost 9 bases. The CDR3 loop spans 17 amino acids. The CDR3 DNA sequence: TGTGCCAGTAGTCAGTACGGAGGGACAGGCCAACCCGGGCCCCAGCATTTT. It translates to CASSQYGGTGQPGPQHF.

The chain joins TRBV3-1 (or the pseudogene TRBV3-2) to TRBJ2-3, with D perhaps TRBD2 (5 bases). Germline lookup yields CDR1 LGHDT and CDR2 YNNKEL (reference sequence). The CDR3 totals 15 residues. V was clipped by 0 bases and J by 6 bases, with 13 bases between them. In DNA form, the CDR3 reads TGTGCCAGCAGCCAAGAGTGGCAGCGGAGGGATACGCAGTATTTT. Residues: CASSQEWQRRDTQYF.

This sequence joins TRBV19 and TRBJ1-3; a weak D match, TRBD1 (5 bases). Trimming pared 7 bases from V and 6 bases from J, leaving 16 bases between. Germline V CDR1 and CDR2: LNHDA, SQIVND (reference sequence). CDR3 length equals 14 residues. The chain's CDR3 is CASIPNRTKNTIYF. The CDR3 bases are TGTGCCAGTATTCCGAACAGGACCAAAAACACCATATATTTT.

This sequence joins TRBV14 and TRBJ1-2; 8 bases align to TRBD1. This CDR3 is built from 13 residues. The V segment lost 6 bases and the J segment 4 bases; nucleotides outside the gene matches: 4. Per the germline V gene, CDR1 is SGHDN and CDR2 is FVKESK. CDR3 protein: CASRAGGVYGYTF. The DNA of the CDR3 is TGTGCCAGCAGAGCAGGGGGCGTCTATGGCTACACCTTC.

V is TRBV7-9 and J is TRBJ2-1, with D tentatively TRBD1 (5 bases). The V gene's germline CDR1 is SEHNR and CDR2 FQNEAQ (reference sequence). Trimming left V 1 base short and J 8 bases short, with 15 bases between. This CDR3 is built from 15 residues. The DNA for the CDR3 is TGTGCCAGCAGCTTAGTCCAGGGTACAGTCGATGAGCAGTTCTTC. Amino acid sequence: CASSLVQGTVDEQFF.